This T cell receptor (beta chain) was captured in a study of CD8 T cells in ankylosing spondylitis. TCRdb ran MiXCR on the 5' RACE reads and lists one entry per CDR3 protein. The sample holds approximately 240,000 distinct CDR3 sequences, approximately 10% seen once. This clonotype showed up many times. This clonotype was sampled from a male donor with ankylosing spondylitis or in good health (not recorded which). The specimen sequenced was blood, either unsorted or a sorted T cell fraction (not recorded which).

DNA of the CDR3: TGTGCCACTGGGCAGAGGGGACAGAACTTGAACACTGAAGCTTTCTTT. It encodes CATGQRGQNLNTEAFF. V and J are TRBV10-3 and TRBJ1-1; 7 bases agree with TRBD1. V dropped 10 bases and J dropped 0; count of bases not matched to a gene: 14. CDR1 and CDR2 from the germline V gene are ENHRY and SYGVKD. This CDR3 has 16 residues.